Listed here are 19 T cell receptor beta chains from one sample, sequenced in a study of T cells in Graves' hyperthyroidism and ophthalmopathy. Authors of the study amplified TCR beta CDR3 regions from RNA transcripts. A first-round RT-PCR of the TCR CDR3 used the HTBI primer set. Each CDR3 protein gets one entry after TCRdb re-called the multiplex PCR reads with MiXCR. The sample has 400,000 to 550,000 distinct CDR3 sequences, about an eighth seen once; the top ten hold over 15%. The sequenced sample was blood. The receptors come from a woman between 18 and 30 years old with Graves' hyperthyroidism.

The chain has TRBV6-1 and TRBJ2-1; the D gene is possibly TRBD1 (6 bases). Matching the DNA end better, TRBJ2-7 makes the J call doubtful. Per the germline V gene, CDR1 is MNHNS and CDR2 is SASEGT. The CDR3 extends over 14 amino acids. The CDR3 DNA follows: TGTGCCAGCAGTGCCTGGGGGCCCTCCAATGAGCAGTACGTC. Translated, it gives CASSAWGPSNEQYV.

This clonotype was seen only a few times. The junction does not match germline at one end; this may be a read error. This chain uses TRBV5-1 with TRBJ1-1, with TRBD1 as a possible D gene (5 bases). CDR1 SGHRS and CDR2 YFSETQ come from the germline V gene. The CDR3 totals 15 residues. The CDR3: CASSSQGLLNTEASF. DNA for the CDR3: TGCGCCAGCAGCTCGCAGGGACTACTGAACACTGAAGCTTCCTTT.

This clonotype was seen repeatedly, ten times or more. The chain uses TRBV30 and TRBJ2-7; D is undetermined. The CDR3 spans 14 residues. Germline V gives CDR1 GTSNPN, CDR2 SVGIG (reference sequence). Trimming cost V 5 bases and J 3 bases, with 17 bases left between them. Written as DNA, the CDR3 is TGTGCCTGGTCTAGGACGGACGGTTACTACGAGCAGTACGTC. Its protein product is CAWSRTDGYYEQYV.

This clonotype was seen at least ten times. The chain uses TRBV12-3 or TRBV12-4 and TRBJ1-1, with D possibly matching TRBD1 (5 bases). This CDR3 has 13 amino acids. Trimming took off 6 bases at V and 4 bases at J, with 12 bases between the two ends. The CDR3 sequence: CASSPGWATEAFF. The CDR3 coding sequence is TGTGCCAGCAGCCCAGGGTGGGCCACTGAAGCTTTCTTT.

This clonotype was observed a handful of times. This chain links TRBV20-1 with TRBJ1-2; TRBD1 matches at 7 bases. Germline CDR1 DFQATT, CDR2 SNEGSKA (reference sequence). The CDR3 totals 16 residues. V dropped 1 base and J dropped 0; count of bases not matched to a gene: 8. The CDR3 DNA reads as TGCAGTGCTAGAGCCACAGGGGTTCTCCCTAACTATGGCTACACCTTC. Its protein product is CSARATGVLPNYGYTF.

The sample holds many counts of this clonotype. The rearrangement links TRBV3-1 to TRBJ2-7; 11 positions agree with TRBD1. Per the germline V gene, CDR1 is LGHDT and CDR2 is YNNKEL (reference sequence). V lost 4 bases and J lost 5; bases outside the gene matches: 4. CDR3 size: 14 residues. The CDR3 sequence: CASSPGQGADEQYV. The DNA of the CDR3 is TGTGCCAGCAGCCCCGGACAGGGGGCGGACGAGCAGTACGTC.

The sample holds a few counts of this clonotype. V and J are TRBV7-3 and TRBJ1-2; D perhaps matches TRBD1 (6 bases). The germline V gene encodes CDR1 SGHTA and CDR2 FQGTGA. This CDR3 has 14 amino acids. V dropped 4 bases and J dropped 6 bases, with 15 bases sitting between them. CDR3 nucleotide sequence: TGTGCCAGCAGCTCGGGGGCGCCGGCTAATGGCTACACCTTC. It is translated as CASSSGAPANGYTF. The full variable domain, in which reference TRBV7-3 and TRBJ1-2 provide the parts outside the CDR3, is GAGVSQTPSNKVTEKGKYVELRCDPISGHTALYWYRQSLGQGPEFLIYFQGTGAADDSGLPNDRFFAVRPEGSVSTLKIQRTERGDSAVYLCASSSGAPANGYTFGSGTRLTVV.

The chain has TRBV10-3 and TRBJ2-1, with 14 nucleotides matching TRBD2. CDR3 length: 17 residues. Germline V gene data show CDR1 as ENHRY and CDR2 as SYGVKD. Unmatched junction bases numbered 6, after V lost 2 bases and J lost 6 bases. The DNA of the CDR3 is TGTGCCATCAGTGAGGGGTGGGGACTAGCGGGAGTCAATGAGCAGTTCTTC. This gives the protein CAISEGWGLAGVNEQFF.

This clonotype came up many times. The chain recombines TRBV30 with TRBJ2-1; 9 nucleotides align to TRBD2. The CDR3 has 16 amino acids. Germline CDR1 and CDR2: GTSNPN and SVGIG (reference sequence). J gave up 10 bases and V 1 base, and 14 bases lay outside the gene matches. The CDR3 loop is CAWSGVMAGGVVEQFF. The CDR3 DNA follows: TGTGCCTGGAGTGGTGTAATGGCGGGGGGGGTTGTGGAGCAGTTCTTC.

This clonotype was detected many times. V and J are TRBV6-1 and TRBJ2-5; a possible D gene is TRBD2 (5 bases). CDR1 is MNHNS, CDR2 SASEGT, per germline. Trimming removed 5 bases from V and 5 bases from J, with 18 bases in between. This CDR3 is built from 15 residues. The CDR3 protein is CASSPGVKGEETQYF. CDR3 bases: TGTGCCAGCAGTCCCGGGGTTAAGGGAGAGGAGACCCAGTACTTC.

The table lists this clonotype with many counts. The J gene is TRBJ2-3, the V gene TRBV7-9; the match to TRBD2 covers 11 bases. J was trimmed by 0 bases and V by 4 bases; bases with no gene match: 6. CDR1 and CDR2 from the germline V gene are SEHNR and FQNEAQ (reference sequence). The CDR3 covers 17 residues. The CDR3 spells CASSSGLAALSTDTQYF. The CDR3 DNA reads as TGTGCCAGCAGCTCGGGACTAGCGGCCCTAAGCACAGATACGCAGTATTTT.

This clonotype was observed many times. The V and J genes are TRBV29-1 and TRBJ1-1; no firm D call. Looked up from germline, CDR1 is SQVTM and CDR2 is ANQGSEA. Between the trimmed V and J ends, which lost 2 bases and 3 bases, there was a span of 10 bases. The CDR3 has 13 residues. The CDR3 spells CSVELRPDTEAFF. The CDR3 DNA sequence: TGCAGCGTTGAATTGAGGCCCGACACTGAAGCTTTCTTT.

This clonotype was seen at least ten times. The chain recombines TRBV12-5 with TRBJ2-2, with a tentative D call TRBD2 (5 bases). V lost 6 bases to trimming and J lost 1 base, with 12 bases between them. The CDR3 totals 15 residues. Germline V gene data show CDR1 as LGHNT and CDR2 as FRNRAP. CDR3 region: CASGPDRGNTGELFF. For the CDR3, the DNA is TGTGCTAGTGGCCCGGATCGGGGGAACACCGGGGAGCTGTTTTTT.

This clonotype was found many times. The V gene is TRBV27, the J gene TRBJ2-3; 11 positions match TRBD2. Germline values: CDR1 MNHEY, CDR2 SMNVEV (reference sequence). The junction had 6 bases not matched to a gene; V was cut back by 5 bases and J by 2 bases. CDR3 size: 16 residues. CDR3 coding DNA: TGTGCCAGCAGTCATAGACTAGCGGGAAACACAGATACGCAGTATTTT. Protein product: CASSHRLAGNTDTQYF.

Many counts were recorded for this clonotype. This chain connects TRBV12-3 or TRBV12-4 to TRBJ1-6; D gene ambiguous. The CDR3 contains 15 residues. V lost 5 bases and J 8 bases, leaving 16 bases between the germline ends. The CDR3 here is CASSPVRGRDSPLHF. CDR3 coding DNA: TGTGCCAGCAGTCCCGTCCGAGGGCGGGATTCACCCCTCCACTTT.

This clonotype has at least ten counts. This rearrangement joins TRBV12-3 or TRBV12-4 to TRBJ1-4; TRBD1 matches 7 bases. CDR3 length: 14 amino acids. With V trimmed by 6 bases and J by 4 bases, 5 bases remained unmatched. The CDR3 loop reads CASRMTGNNEKLFF. The DNA for the CDR3 is TGTGCCAGCAGAATGACAGGGAATAATGAAAAACTGTTTTTT.

In this sample, this clonotype turned up once. The gene calls are TRBV6-1 and TRBJ2-1, with a possible D match to TRBD2 (5 bases). This CDR3 comprises 14 residues. Germline values: CDR1 MNHNS, CDR2 SASEGT. The V gene lost 7 bases and the J gene lost 3 bases, with 13 bases spanning the gap. CDR3 sequence: CASTEGRDYNEQFF. CDR3 bases: TGTGCCAGCACCGAAGGACGGGACTACAATGAGCAGTTCTTC.

Ten or more counts support this clonotype. The chain links TRBV12-5 to TRBJ1-2, with 8 bases identical to TRBD1. This CDR3 comprises 15 residues. The germline V gene has CDR1 LGHNT and CDR2 FRNRAP. The ends lost 5 bases at V and 4 bases at J; junction bases unmatched: 9. For the CDR3, the DNA is TGTGCTAGTGGTCAAGGGACAGGTGGCTCCTATGGCTACACCTTC. It yields the protein CASGQGTGGSYGYTF.

The sample holds a few counts of this clonotype. V is TRBV18 and J is TRBJ1-6, with D possibly TRBD1 on 5 matching bases. CDR1 and CDR2 from the germline V gene are KGHSH and LQKENI. V lost 0 bases and J lost 0, with 6 bases in between. The CDR3 is made up of 16 amino acids. CDR3 DNA sequence: TGTGCCAGCTCACCACCGGGGGGCTCCTATAATTCACCCCTCCACTTT. Translated, it gives CASSPPGGSYNSPLHF.